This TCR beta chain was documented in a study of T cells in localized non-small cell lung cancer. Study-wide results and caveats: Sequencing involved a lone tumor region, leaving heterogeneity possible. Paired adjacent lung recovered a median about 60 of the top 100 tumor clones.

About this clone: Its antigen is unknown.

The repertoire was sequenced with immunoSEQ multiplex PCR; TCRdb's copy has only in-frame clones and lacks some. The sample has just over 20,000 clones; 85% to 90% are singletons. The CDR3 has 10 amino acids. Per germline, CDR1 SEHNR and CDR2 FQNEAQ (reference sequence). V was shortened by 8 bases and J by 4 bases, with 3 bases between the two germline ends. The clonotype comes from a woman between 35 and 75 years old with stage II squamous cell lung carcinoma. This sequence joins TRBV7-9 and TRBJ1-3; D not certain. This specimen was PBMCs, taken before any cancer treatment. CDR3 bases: TGTGCCAGCGGGGGAAACACCATATATTTT. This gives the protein CASGGNTIYF.